The 6 T cell receptor beta chains below come from one sample, sequenced in a study of blood T cell repertoires in COVID-19. Profiled with immunoSEQ multiplex PCR; TCRdb holds only in-frame clones, not every one. The table includes 220,000 or so clones, around four fifths detected once. Sequenced material: peripheral blood. The source of these receptors is a woman older than 75 with COVID-19, enrolled during active disease.

This clone has just one count. The rearrangement uses TRBV2 and TRBJ1-1; weak D call: TRBD1 (6 bases). Germline assignment: CDR1 SNHLY and CDR2 FYNNEI. The CDR3 is 14 amino acids. V was shortened by 8 bases and J by 4 bases, with 17 bases between the two germline ends. The CDR3 DNA sequence: TGTGCCAGCGGGTCCGCGGGGGCACTCACTGAAGCTTTCTTT. The encoded protein is CASGSAGALTEAFF.

J is TRBJ2-7 and V is TRBV3-1 (or the pseudogene TRBV3-2), with TRBD2 matching 12 bases. V lost 4 bases and J lost 4; bases outside the gene matches: 2. The germline CDR1 and CDR2 sequences are LGHDT and YNNKEL (reference sequence). CDR3 length: 14 amino acids. CDR3 amino acids: CASSRLAGVYEQYF. In DNA form, the CDR3 reads TGTGCCAGCAGCCGACTAGCGGGAGTTTACGAGCAGTACTTC.

The chain uses TRBV30 and TRBJ1-2; D is unclear. The CDR3 runs to 14 residues. Germline-derived CDR1 and CDR2 are GTSNPN and SVGIG (reference sequence). V dropped 2 bases and J dropped 2 bases, with 12 bases sitting between them. CDR3 bases: TGTGCCTGGAGTCGGGGTCAGCTGAACTATGGCTACACCTTC. It yields the protein CAWSRGQLNYGYTF.

The rearrangement uses TRBV6-2 or TRBV6-3 and TRBJ1-5; D ambiguous. The CDR3 is 13 amino acids. V was clipped by 0 bases and J by 6 bases, with 6 bases between them. The germline gives CDR1 MNHEY, CDR2 SVGEGT. CDR3 residues: CASSYSGVQPQHF. The CDR3 DNA reads as TGTGCCAGCAGTTACTCCGGGGTTCAGCCCCAGCATTTT.

The chain has TRBV7-9 and TRBJ2-7, with 10 bases identical to TRBD2. This CDR3 has 18 residues. The trim removed 6 bases at V and 3 bases at J, leaving 17 bases unmatched. Germline assignment: CDR1 SEHNR and CDR2 FQNEAQ (reference sequence). CDR3 amino acids: CASRPKTSASGSHYEQYF. The CDR3 DNA reads as TGTGCCAGCAGGCCGAAGACTAGTGCTAGCGGGAGTCACTACGAGCAGTACTTC.

V usage is TRBV24-1 and J usage is TRBJ1-2, with unresolved D. The CDR3 spans 15 residues. Germline CDR1 KGHDR, CDR2 SFDVKD. V lost 3 bases to trimming and J lost 4 bases, with 14 bases between them. CDR3 protein: CATSDRGSPLYGYTF. The DNA for the CDR3 is TGTGCCACCAGTGATAGAGGGTCGCCTCTCTATGGCTACACCTTC.